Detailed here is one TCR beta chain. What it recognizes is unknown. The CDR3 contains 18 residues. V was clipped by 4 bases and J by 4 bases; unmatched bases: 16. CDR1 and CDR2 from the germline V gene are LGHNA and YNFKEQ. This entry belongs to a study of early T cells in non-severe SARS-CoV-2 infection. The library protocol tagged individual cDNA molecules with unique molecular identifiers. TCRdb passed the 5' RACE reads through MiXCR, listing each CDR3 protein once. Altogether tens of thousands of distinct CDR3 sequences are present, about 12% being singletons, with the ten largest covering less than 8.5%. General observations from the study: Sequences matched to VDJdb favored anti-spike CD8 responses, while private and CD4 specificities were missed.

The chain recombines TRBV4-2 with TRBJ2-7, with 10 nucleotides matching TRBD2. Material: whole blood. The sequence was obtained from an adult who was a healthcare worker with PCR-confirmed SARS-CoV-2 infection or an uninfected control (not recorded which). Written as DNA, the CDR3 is TGTGCCAGCAGCCCACTCGGGGCTAGCGGGAGAGGAAGATACGAGCAGTACTTC. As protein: CASSPLGASGRGRYEQYF.